Below, one T cell receptor beta chain is given with its context. What it recognizes is unknown. Trimming cost V 5 bases and J 2 bases; bases outside gene matches: 3. There are 14 residues in the CDR3. The V gene's germline CDR1 is MNHEY and CDR2 SVGAGI. An amount of RNA that ranged from roughly 0.5 to 1 ug was reverse transcribed with random hexamers. TCRdb reprocessed the immunoSEQ multiplex PCR reads with MiXCR, giving one entry per CDR3 protein. The table includes roughly 89,000 distinct CDR3 sequences, about 95% detected once. The data derive from a study of CD8 T cells in Susac syndrome. About the research overall: Blood was drawn from Susac syndrome patients while they were therapy-naive, on corticosteroids, or on intravenous immunoglobulin alone.

Broader study findings: In total CD8+ repertoires, approximately 17 Susac-specific public clones were found, and four to six in CD8+ TEMRA repertoires.

The V and J genes are TRBV6-5 and TRBJ2-7; 10 positions agree with TRBD2. Sequences were obtained from CD8+ T cells from PBMCs. The TCR was taken from a human donor with Susac syndrome. DNA of the CDR3: TGTGCCAGCAGTCGGACTAGCGGACCCTACGAGCAGTACTTC. It encodes CASSRTSGPYEQYF.